This TCR beta chain was recovered during a study of response to subunit inactivated influenza vaccine. On this clonotype: Its target is unknown.

Study results and caveats: Each seasonal influenza vaccination recruits few new T cells, the authors suggested.

There are 16 residues in the CDR3. V was shortened by 0 bases and J by 1 base, with 13 bases between the two germline ends. CDR1 and CDR2 (germline): LGHNA, YNFKEQ. TCRdb called the RT-PCR reads again in MiXCR, with one record for every CDR3 protein. Of 450,000 to 500,000 distinct CDR3 sequences listed, approximately 11% are singletons. The TCR originated in a man in his fifties or sixties who received an inactivated influenza vaccine. This chain links TRBV4-2 with TRBJ2-7; TRBD2 might be the D (6 bases). Sample: PBMCs from blood, taken roughly 46 days after vaccination. CDR3 in DNA: TGTGCCAGCAGCCAAGATCTCCGGGGAGGTTCCTACGAGCAGTACTTC. Protein product: CASSQDLRGGSYEQYF.